These 32 T cell receptor beta chains share one sample of origin, sequenced in a study of CD8 T cells in Susac syndrome. RNA in amounts of roughly 0.5 to 1 ug was reverse transcribed with random hexamers. TCRdb used MiXCR to reprocess the immunoSEQ multiplex PCR reads, holding one entry per CDR3 protein. The sample lists approximately 150,000 distinct CDR3 sequences, 90% to 96% occurring once. Specimen: CD4+ T cells from PBMCs. These receptor sequences come from a human donor with Susac syndrome.

V is TRBV28 and J is TRBJ2-7; TRBD2 agrees at 14 bases. CDR1 and CDR2 (germline): MDHEN, SYDVKM. V trimming: 5 bases; J trimming: 3 bases; junction bases outside the gene matches: 6. This CDR3 has 16 residues. The CDR3 DNA is TGTGCCAGCAGTCTCAGGGGGACTAGCGGGGGCTACGAGCAGTACTTC. Its translation is CASSLRGTSGGYEQYF.

The chain has TRBV7-9 and TRBJ2-5; the D is unclear. V lost 1 base, J lost 2 bases, and 8 bases lay in between. Germline loops: CDR1 SEHNR, CDR2 FQNEAQ (reference sequence). The CDR3 covers 14 residues. DNA of the CDR3: TGTGCCAGCAGCTTAGGGACGGTTCAAGAGACCCAGTACTTC. Its translation is CASSLGTVQETQYF.

The rearrangement links TRBV7-6 to TRBJ1-2; possible D gene TRBD1, 5 bases. Per the germline V gene, CDR1 is SGHVS and CDR2 is FNYEAQ. Trimming took 6 bases from V and 7 from J, leaving 12 bases between them. This CDR3 has 12 residues. The CDR3 DNA reads as TGTGCCAGCAGTTCCCCAGGGAGTGGCTACACCTTC. Translation: CASSSPGSGYTF.

The V and J genes are TRBV12-3 or TRBV12-4 and TRBJ2-7; possibly TRBD1 for D (6 bases). The CDR3 covers 15 residues. The ends were cut back, 6 bases at V and 1 base at J, with 16 bases in the middle. CDR3 region: CASSLRDTASYEQYF. The DNA of the CDR3 is TGTGCCAGCAGCCTCCGGGACACGGCTTCCTACGAGCAGTACTTC.

The chain recombines TRBV5-1 with TRBJ2-1; 9 bases agree with TRBD2. CDR1 is SGHRS, CDR2 YFSETQ, per germline. The CDR3 covers 15 residues. V lost 3 bases to trimming and J lost 10 bases; unmatched junction nucleotides: 11. As DNA, the CDR3 is TGCGCCAGCAGCTCCGGGGTAGCGGGAGCTGTCGAGCAGTTCTTC. It translates to CASSSGVAGAVEQFF.

A word on this clonotype: At one of its ends the junction is not consistent with the germline gene, which may arise from a read error. This chain connects TRBV2 to TRBJ2-1, with TRBD2 matching 11 bases. The CDR3 consists of 13 residues. From germline, CDR1 is SNHLY and CDR2 FYNNEI. CDR3 DNA: TGTGCCAGCAGTGAAGAACTAGCGGGGGAAGGGATCTTC. This encodes CASSEELAGEGIF.

This chain uses TRBV4-1 with TRBJ2-7, with D perhaps matching TRBD1 (5 bases). The ends were cut back, 0 bases at V and 2 bases at J, with 17 bases in the middle. The CDR3 has 17 residues. Germline loops: CDR1 MGHRA, CDR2 YSYEKL. The CDR3 bases are TGCGCCAGCAGCCAAGATCCTCCAGGGCTCTCCCCCTACGAGCAGTACTTC. This gives the protein CASSQDPPGLSPYEQYF.

CDR3 coding DNA: TGTGCCAGCAGTTACTCCTCCCGAGAGACCCAGTACTTC. It specifies CASSYSSRETQYF. This chain links TRBV6-5 with TRBJ2-5; the D is unclear. Germline V gene sequence: CDR1 MNHEY, CDR2 SVGAGI. The CDR3 runs 13 residues. V shed 0 bases and J shed 4 bases, with 6 bases lying between them.

The chain uses TRBV4-1 and TRBJ1-1; no reliable D call. This CDR3 contains 14 residues. Trimming took 0 bases from V and 6 from J, leaving 11 bases between them. Germline V gene sequence: CDR1 MGHRA, CDR2 YSYEKL. The CDR3 DNA reads as TGCGCCAGCAGCCAAGATCCGGGGTCCTCTGAAGCTTTCTTT. This sequence encodes CASSQDPGSSEAFF.

The chain employs TRBV19 and TRBJ2-2; maybe TRBD2 (7 bases). This CDR3 is 14 amino acids long. From germline, CDR1 is LNHDA and CDR2 SQIVND (reference sequence). The V gene lost 10 bases and the J gene lost 5 bases, with 17 bases spanning the gap. The CDR3 region is CATKRGGTTGELFF. Here the CDR3 DNA reads TGTGCCACTAAGAGGGGGGGTACGACCGGGGAGCTGTTTTTT.

The CDR3 DNA reads TGCGCCAGCAGCCTGACGGTAGCGGGCCGCACAGATACGCAGTATTTT. Translation: CASSLTVAGRTDTQYF. The chain has TRBV5-1 and TRBJ2-3; 7 nucleotides align to TRBD2. The CDR3 is 16 amino acids. Germline CDR1 reads SGHRS; CDR2 reads YFSETQ. After removal of 4 bases from V and 1 base from J, the junction contained 9 bases not matched to a gene.

The V call is TRBV12-3 or TRBV12-4, the J call TRBJ2-5; D not certain. Trimming took 3 bases from V and 2 from J, leaving 13 bases between them. The length of the CDR3 is 15 residues. CDR3 protein: CASSFGRRAQETQYF. The CDR3 DNA reads as TGTGCCAGCAGTTTCGGGCGCCGCGCACAAGAGACCCAGTACTTC.

This chain connects TRBV18 to TRBJ2-5; D is perhaps TRBD1 (5 bases). V was shortened by 4 bases and J by 3 bases, with 18 bases between the two germline ends. Germline assignment: CDR1 KGHSH and CDR2 LQKENI. This CDR3 is built from 16 residues. The DNA for the CDR3 is TGTGCCAGCTCACTAACATACGACAGTAACAAAGAGACCCAGTACTTC. It is translated as CASSLTYDSNKETQYF.

The chain has TRBV9 and TRBJ1-3, with D maybe TRBD1 (6 bases). Germline V gene sequence: CDR1 SGDLS, CDR2 YYNGEE. The CDR3 is 14 residues long. Trimming stripped 3 bases from V and 1 base from J, with 8 bases between. CDR3 sequence reads: CASSGTGSGNTIYF. The CDR3 nucleotides read TGTGCCAGCAGCGGCACAGGGTCTGGAAACACCATATATTTT. The whole variable domain, filled in from reference TRBV9 and TRBJ1-3, reads DSGVTQTPKHLITATGQRVTLRCSPRSGDLSVYWYQQSLDQGLQFLIQYYNGEERAKGNILERFSAQQFPDLHSELNLSSLELGDSALYFCASSGTGSGNTIYFGEGSWLTVV.

The chain employs TRBV3-1 and TRBJ2-3, with a possible D match to TRBD1 (6 bases). V dropped 1 base and J dropped 4 bases, with 15 bases sitting between them. This CDR3 is 16 amino acids long. Germline lookup yields CDR1 LGHDT and CDR2 YNNKEL (reference sequence). The DNA of the CDR3 is TGTGCCAGCAGCCAAGCTCATTGGGGGCCCTCAGATACGCAGTATTTT. It codes for CASSQAHWGPSDTQYF.

A single count supports this clonotype. This chain links TRBV5-4 with TRBJ2-2, with D unclear. Per germline, CDR1 SGHNT and CDR2 YYREEE (reference sequence). V dropped 2 bases and J dropped 0 bases, with 5 bases sitting between them. The CDR3 loop spans 14 amino acids. CDR3 in DNA: TGTGCCAGCAGCTTTGGGTCGAACACCGGGGAGCTGTTTTTT. It encodes CASSFGSNTGELFF. The full variable domain, rest sourced from reference TRBV5-4 and TRBJ2-2, is ETGVTQSPTHLIKTRGQQVTLRCSSQSGHNTVSWYQQALGQGPQFIFQYYREEENGRGNFPPRFSGLQFPNYSSELNVNALELDDSALYLCASSFGSNTGELFFGEGSRLTVL.

The gene calls are TRBV4-1 and TRBJ2-7; TRBD2 matches 9 bases. The germline V gene encodes CDR1 MGHRA and CDR2 YSYEKL. This CDR3 contains 16 residues. Trimming took 1 base from V and 3 from J; bases not matched to a gene: 7. The CDR3 spells CASSQVTLAGIYEQYF. The CDR3 DNA follows: TGCGCCAGCAGCCAAGTTACGCTAGCGGGGATCTACGAGCAGTACTTC.

J is TRBJ2-4 and V is TRBV7-8; 8 nucleotides match TRBD1. This CDR3 has 15 residues. The germline gives CDR1 SGHVS, CDR2 FQNEAQ. Trimming at V came to 5 bases and at J to 0 bases, leaving 3 bases not matched to a gene. The CDR3 sequence: CASSPRGRAKNIQYF. The CDR3 DNA is TGTGCCAGCAGCCCCAGGGGGCGAGCCAAAAACATTCAGTACTTC.

V gene TRBV7-9 combines with J gene TRBJ2-3; maybe TRBD2 (6 bases). Trimming took 0 bases from V and 0 from J, leaving 7 bases between them. The V gene's germline CDR1 is SEHNR and CDR2 FQNEAQ (reference sequence). CDR3 size: 15 residues. In DNA, the CDR3 is TGTGCCAGCAGCTTAGCCGGGGGAAGCACAGATACGCAGTATTTT. It yields the protein CASSLAGGSTDTQYF.

The rearrangement joins TRBV18 to TRBJ2-5; D might be TRBD2 (7 bases). In germline, CDR1 is KGHSH, CDR2 LQKENI. This CDR3 contains 15 residues. Trimming pared 0 bases from V and 5 bases from J, leaving 13 bases between. CDR3 loop: CASSPPRGGDETQYF. Written as DNA, the CDR3 is TGTGCCAGCTCACCACCGAGGGGGGGTGACGAGACCCAGTACTTC.

This chain connects TRBV5-6 to TRBJ2-1; possibly TRBD1 or TRBD2 for D (5 bases each). From germline, CDR1 is SGHDT and CDR2 YYEEEE. V was clipped by 0 bases and J by 0 bases, with 16 bases between them. The CDR3 totals 18 residues. The CDR3 DNA reads as TGTGCCAGCAGCTTGGTCGCGGGTAGCGACAGCTCCTACAATGAGCAGTTCTTC. The encoded protein is CASSLVAGSDSSYNEQFF.

The chain employs TRBV18 and TRBJ1-4; 7 bases are shared with TRBD1. Per the germline V gene, CDR1 is KGHSH and CDR2 is LQKENI. V was clipped by 8 bases and J by 5 bases; unmatched bases: 8. The CDR3 covers 14 residues. CDR3 loop: CASESGTENEKLFF. Here the CDR3 DNA reads TGTGCCAGCGAGTCCGGGACAGAGAATGAAAAACTGTTTTTT.

The CDR3 DNA reads as TGTGCCAGCAGCTTCGCTCGGGGGGGAGCAGATACGCAGTATTTT. Translation gives CASSFARGGADTQYF. V usage is TRBV7-9 and J usage is TRBJ2-3; 8 bases match TRBD2. This CDR3 is 15 amino acids long. CDR1 SEHNR and CDR2 FQNEAQ come from the germline V gene (reference sequence). V dropped 3 bases and J dropped 4; count of bases not matched to a gene: 6. Full variable domain (remainder filled in from reference TRBV7-9 and TRBJ2-3): DTGVSQNPRHKITKRGQNVTFRCDPISEHNRLYWYRQTLGQGPEFLTYFQNEAQLEKSRLLSDRFSAERPKGSFSTLEIQRTEQGDSAMYLCASSFARGGADTQYFGPGTRLTVL.

The chain has TRBV6-5 and TRBJ2-7, with D unclear. The CDR3 is 15 residues long. V was trimmed by 4 bases and J by 0 bases, leaving 13 bases between them. Germline CDR1 MNHEY, CDR2 SVGAGI. The CDR3 DNA reads as TGTGCCAGCAGTTCCCGGACGGTCAGCTCCTACGAGCAGTACTTC. Its protein product is CASSSRTVSSYEQYF.

This chain uses TRBV20-1 with TRBJ2-3; D remains ambiguous. The CDR3 sequence is 13 residues long. V was clipped by 7 bases and J by 2 bases, with 13 bases between them. Germline lookup yields CDR1 DFQATT and CDR2 SNEGSKA (reference sequence). As DNA, the CDR3 is TGCAGTGGATCTGCAGCCAACACAGATACGCAGTATTTT. Protein product: CSGSAANTDTQYF.

The V gene is TRBV19, the J gene TRBJ2-1, with 7 bases that match TRBD2. Unmatched junction bases numbered 0, after V lost 5 bases and J lost 8 bases. Germline V CDR1 and CDR2: LNHDA, SQIVND (reference sequence). The CDR3 consists of 11 residues. CDR3 loop: CASSRGDEQFF. DNA for the CDR3: TGTGCCAGTAGTCGGGGGGATGAGCAGTTCTTC. Full variable domain (remainder filled in from reference TRBV19 and TRBJ2-1): DGGITQSPKYLFRKEGQNVTLSCEQNLNHDAMYWYRQDPGQGLRLIYYSQIVNDFQKGDIAEGYSVSREKKESFPLTVTSAQKNPTAFYLCASSRGDEQFFGPGTRLTVL.

The sample holds one count of this clonotype. The chain links TRBV25-1 to TRBJ2-3, with D uncertain. Germline CDR1 reads MGHDK; CDR2 reads SYGVNS. The CDR3 spans 16 residues. The V end lost 1 base, the J end lost 0 bases, and 11 bases lay between the germline ends. In nucleotides, the CDR3 is TGTGCCAGCAGTGAATTCGTAAAGACCAGCACAGATACGCAGTATTTT. Translating it yields CASSEFVKTSTDTQYF.

The table lists this clonotype with a count of one. The V call is TRBV20-1, the J call TRBJ2-7, with 13 bases lining up with TRBD2. The CDR3 contains 15 residues. After removal of 5 bases from V and 3 bases from J, the junction contained 7 bases not matched to a gene. Germline values: CDR1 DFQATT, CDR2 SNEGSKA (reference sequence). CDR3 in DNA: TGCAGTGCTTCCCGGGGACTAGCGGGGAGCTACGAGCAGTACTTC. As protein: CSASRGLAGSYEQYF.

The genes are TRBV20-1 and TRBJ1-2, with D perhaps TRBD1 (5 bases). The V gene lost 6 bases and the J gene lost 7 bases, with 15 bases spanning the gap. The germline gives CDR1 DFQATT, CDR2 SNEGSKA (reference sequence). The CDR3 runs to 12 residues. Here the CDR3 reads CSALQGRFGYTF. The CDR3 nucleotides are TGCAGTGCCTTGCAGGGAAGATTTGGCTACACCTTC.

The chain combines TRBV2 with TRBJ1-6; D unclear. Between the trimmed V and J ends, which lost 11 bases and 7 bases, there was a span of 15 bases. This CDR3 is 13 amino acids long. Germline V lookup: CDR1 SNHLY, CDR2 FYNNEI. The DNA for the CDR3 is TGTGCCGGGGAACGAGACGGAAATTCACCCCTCCACTTT. Translation: CAGERDGNSPLHF.

CDR3 sequence reads: CASSSILGLYNEQFF. The CDR3 bases are TGTGCCAGCAGCTCTATACTCGGACTTTACAATGAGCAGTTCTTC. J is TRBJ2-1 and V is TRBV7-2; D possibly corresponds to TRBD2 (5 bases). Between the trimmed V and J ends, which lost 4 bases and 4 bases, there was a span of 14 bases. Germline CDR1 SGHTA, CDR2 FQGNSA. The CDR3 is made up of 15 amino acids.

The chain uses TRBV2 and TRBJ1-5, with D maybe TRBD1 (6 bases). The CDR3 has 14 amino acids. V lost 1 base, J lost 3 bases, and 7 bases lay in between. The germline CDR1 and CDR2 sequences are SNHLY and FYNNEI. CDR3: CASSEGGANQPQHF. Here the CDR3 DNA reads TGTGCCAGCAGTGAAGGGGGGGCCAATCAGCCCCAGCATTTT.